What follows describes a single TCR beta chain. Its antigen is unidentified. TCRdb's table, derived via immunoSEQ multiplex PCR, lists solely in-frame clones and lacks some. The table has under 200,000 clones, around 90% seen once; the top ten hold about 4.5%. This sample was included in a study of T cell responses to AZD1222 COVID-19 vaccine. Overall study findings and caveats: Recipients of two AZD1222 doses showed rising Spike-specific TCR breadth and depth. Spike was spanned by vaccine-associated CD4 TCRs, which were dominant at 160-218 and 743-854. Donors were chiefly white British, with a greater number of females, and clonal diversity was perhaps underestimated.

Losses at the gene ends were 6 bases for V and 5 bases for J; bases not matched to a gene: 8. Germline CDR1 is MNHEY and CDR2 is SVGAGI. The CDR3 runs 14 residues. Sequencing used peripheral blood, obtained on day 0 of MenACWY control vaccination. The origin of this receptor is an adult in good health. V and J are TRBV6-5 and TRBJ1-2; 8 positions agree with TRBD1. CDR3 sequence (DNA): TGTGCCAGCAGCCCCGGACAGGGTACTTATGGCTACACCTTC. Amino acids: CASSPGQGTYGYTF.